This passage covers 5 T cell receptor beta chains from one sample sequenced in a study of neurological immune-mediated disorders. The time point is: technical triplicate 2. TCRdb ran MiXCR on the 5' RACE reads and lists one entry per CDR3 protein. The top ten hold around 5% of the sample, which has approximately 30,000 distinct CDR3 sequences, more than 10% seen once. The sample taken for sequencing was CD4+ T cells from blood. Receptors originate from a female donor with HTLV-1-associated myelopathy (HAM/TSP).

In its sample, this clonotype was seen many times. This sequence joins TRBV11-2 and TRBJ2-7; TRBD1 matches at 8 bases. The J segment lost 3 bases and the V segment lost 1 base, leaving 5 bases of the junction unmatched. The germline gives CDR1 SGHAT, CDR2 FQNNGV. The CDR3 sequence is 15 residues long. This CDR3 reads CASSLAGTGSYEQYF. The CDR3 DNA reads as TGTGCCAGCAGCTTAGCCGGGACAGGAAGCTACGAGCAGTACTTC.

The J gene is TRBJ2-5, the V gene TRBV5-4, with TRBD2 identical over 8 bases. Trimming removed 1 base from V and 5 bases from J; junction bases left unmatched: 4. Germline CDR1 SGHNT, CDR2 YYREEE (reference sequence). The CDR3 sequence is 14 residues long. CDR3 in DNA: TGTGCCAGCAGCTTGCGGGAGGGGTCCGAGACCCAGTACTTC. Protein product: CASSLREGSETQYF.

The J gene is TRBJ2-5, the V gene TRBV10-3; D is uncertain. This CDR3 spans 14 amino acids. Germline assignment: CDR1 ENHRY and CDR2 SYGVKD. Trimming removed 2 bases from V and 7 bases from J, with 14 bases in between. DNA of the CDR3: TGTGCCATCAGTGAGGTGGACCACCCGGGGACCCAGTACTTC. Its protein product is CAISEVDHPGTQYF.

This clonotype was seen ten or more times. The V call is TRBV5-1, the J call TRBJ2-5; 8 positions agree with TRBD1. After removal of 5 bases from V and 4 bases from J, the junction contained 4 bases not matched to a gene. This CDR3 has 13 residues. Germline CDR1 reads SGHRS; CDR2 reads YFSETQ. CDR3 loop: CASRPDRGETQYF. CDR3 DNA sequence: TGCGCCAGCAGACCTGACAGGGGAGAGACCCAGTACTTC.

In this sample, this clonotype turned up many times. This chain connects TRBV5-1 to TRBJ2-7; no reliable D call. The ends were cut back, 7 bases at V and 2 bases at J, with 13 bases in the middle. From germline, CDR1 is SGHRS and CDR2 YFSETQ. The CDR3 extends over 13 amino acids. The CDR3 protein is CASRPALAYEQYF. DNA of the CDR3: TGCGCCAGCCGCCCAGCGCTAGCCTACGAGCAGTACTTC.